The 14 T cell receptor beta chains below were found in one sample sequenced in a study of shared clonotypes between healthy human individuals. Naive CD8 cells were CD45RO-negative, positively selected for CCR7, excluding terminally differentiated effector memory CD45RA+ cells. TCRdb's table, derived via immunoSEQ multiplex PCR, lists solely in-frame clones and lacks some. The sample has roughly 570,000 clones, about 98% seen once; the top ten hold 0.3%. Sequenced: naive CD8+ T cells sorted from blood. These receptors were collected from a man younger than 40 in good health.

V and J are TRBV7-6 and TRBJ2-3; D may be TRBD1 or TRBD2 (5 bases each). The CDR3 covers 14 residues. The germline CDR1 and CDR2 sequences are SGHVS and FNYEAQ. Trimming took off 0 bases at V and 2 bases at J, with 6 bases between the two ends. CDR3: CASSLAGPTDTQYF. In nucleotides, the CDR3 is TGTGCCAGCAGCTTAGCGGGACCCACAGATACGCAGTATTTT.

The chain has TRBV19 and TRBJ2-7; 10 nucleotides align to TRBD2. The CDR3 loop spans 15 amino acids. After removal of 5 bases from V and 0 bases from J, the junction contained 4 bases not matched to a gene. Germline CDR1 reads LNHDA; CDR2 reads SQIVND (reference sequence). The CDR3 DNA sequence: TGTGCCAGTAGTGCGGCTAGCGGGAGCTCCTACGAGCAGTACTTC. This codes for CASSAASGSSYEQYF. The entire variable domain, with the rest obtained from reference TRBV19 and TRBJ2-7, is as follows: DGGITQSPKYLFRKEGQNVTLSCEQNLNHDAMYWYRQDPGQGLRLIYYSQIVNDFQKGDIAEGYSVSREKKESFPLTVTSAQKNPTAFYLCASSAASGSSYEQYFGPGTRLTVT.

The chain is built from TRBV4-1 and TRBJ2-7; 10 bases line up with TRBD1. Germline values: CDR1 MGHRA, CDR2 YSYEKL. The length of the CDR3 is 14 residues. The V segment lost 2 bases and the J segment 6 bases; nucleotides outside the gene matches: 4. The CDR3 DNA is TGCGCCAGCAGCCAATTGGGACAGGGGATCGAGCAGTACTTC. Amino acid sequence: CASSQLGQGIEQYF.

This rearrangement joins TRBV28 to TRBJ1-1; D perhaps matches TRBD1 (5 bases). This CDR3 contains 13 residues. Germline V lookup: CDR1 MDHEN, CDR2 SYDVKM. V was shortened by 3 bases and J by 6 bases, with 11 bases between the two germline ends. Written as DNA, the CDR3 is TGTGCCAGCAGTTTTGGGGGAGGGCCTGAAGCTTTCTTT. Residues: CASSFGGGPEAFF.

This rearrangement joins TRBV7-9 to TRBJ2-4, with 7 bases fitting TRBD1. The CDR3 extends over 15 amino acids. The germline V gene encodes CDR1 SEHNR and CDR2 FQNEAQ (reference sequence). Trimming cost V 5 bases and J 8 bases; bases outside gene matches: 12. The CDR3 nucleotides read TGTGCCAGCAGCCTCACGTCGACAGGGAAAGACATTCAGTACTTC. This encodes CASSLTSTGKDIQYF.

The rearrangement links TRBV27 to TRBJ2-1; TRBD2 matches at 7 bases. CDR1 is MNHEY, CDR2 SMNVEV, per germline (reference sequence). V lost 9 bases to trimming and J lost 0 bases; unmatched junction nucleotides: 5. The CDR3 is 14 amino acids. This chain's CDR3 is CASSAGSSYNEQFF. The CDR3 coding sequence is TGTGCCAGTTCAGCGGGAAGCTCCTACAATGAGCAGTTCTTC.

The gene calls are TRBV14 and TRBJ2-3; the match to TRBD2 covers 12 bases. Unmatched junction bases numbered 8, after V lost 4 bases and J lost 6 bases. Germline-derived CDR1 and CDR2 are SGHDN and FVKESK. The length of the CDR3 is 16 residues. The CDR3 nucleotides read TGTGCCAGCAGCCGACTAGCGGGGGCTTATGGGGATACGCAGTATTTT. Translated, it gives CASSRLAGAYGDTQYF.

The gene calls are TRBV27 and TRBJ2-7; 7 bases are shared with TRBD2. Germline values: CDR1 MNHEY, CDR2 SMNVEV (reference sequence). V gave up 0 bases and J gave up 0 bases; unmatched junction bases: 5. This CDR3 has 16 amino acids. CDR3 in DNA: TGTGCCAGCAGTTTATCTGAGGGGACTATCTCCTACGAGCAGTACTTC. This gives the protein CASSLSEGTISYEQYF.

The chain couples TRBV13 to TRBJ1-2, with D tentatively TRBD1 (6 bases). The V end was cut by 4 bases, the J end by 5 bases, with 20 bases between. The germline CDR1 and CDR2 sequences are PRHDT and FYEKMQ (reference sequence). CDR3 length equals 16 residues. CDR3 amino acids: CASSSQGSTVGYGYTF. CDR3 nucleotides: TGTGCCAGCAGCTCCCAGGGGAGCACCGTCGGGTATGGCTACACCTTC.

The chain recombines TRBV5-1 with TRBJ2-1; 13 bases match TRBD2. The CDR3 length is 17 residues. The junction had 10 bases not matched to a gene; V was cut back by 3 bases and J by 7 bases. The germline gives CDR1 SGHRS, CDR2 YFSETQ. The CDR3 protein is CASSSLLAGGEWNEQFF. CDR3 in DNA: TGCGCCAGCAGCTCCTTACTAGCGGGAGGGGAGTGGAATGAGCAGTTCTTC.

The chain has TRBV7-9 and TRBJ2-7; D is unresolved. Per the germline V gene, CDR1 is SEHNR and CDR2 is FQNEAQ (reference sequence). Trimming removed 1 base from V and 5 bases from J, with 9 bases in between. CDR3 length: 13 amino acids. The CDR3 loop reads CASSLVRVDEQYF. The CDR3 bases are TGTGCCAGCAGCTTAGTACGGGTCGACGAGCAGTACTTC.

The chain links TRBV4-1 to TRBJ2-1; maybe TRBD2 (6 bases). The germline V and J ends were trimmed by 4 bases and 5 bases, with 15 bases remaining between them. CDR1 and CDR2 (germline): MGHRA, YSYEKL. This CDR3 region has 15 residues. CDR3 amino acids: CASSPWGTSNNEQFF. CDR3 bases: TGCGCCAGCAGCCCCTGGGGGACTTCTAACAATGAGCAGTTCTTC.

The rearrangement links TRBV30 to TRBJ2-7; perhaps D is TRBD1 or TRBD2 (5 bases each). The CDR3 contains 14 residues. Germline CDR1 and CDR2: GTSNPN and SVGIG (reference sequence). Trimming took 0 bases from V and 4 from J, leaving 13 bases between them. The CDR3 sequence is CAWSVAGGVYEQYF. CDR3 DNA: TGTGCCTGGAGTGTAGCTGGGGGAGTTTACGAGCAGTACTTC.

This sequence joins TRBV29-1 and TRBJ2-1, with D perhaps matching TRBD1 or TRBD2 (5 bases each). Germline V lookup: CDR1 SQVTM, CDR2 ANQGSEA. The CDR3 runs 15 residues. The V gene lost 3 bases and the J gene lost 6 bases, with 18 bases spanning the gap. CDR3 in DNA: TGCAGCGTTGAGGGGGAGAGGGGCGTCCTCAATGAGCAGTTCTTC. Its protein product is CSVEGERGVLNEQFF.